Each of the 27 T cell receptor beta chains below was sequenced from the same sample in a study of T cell responses to AZD1222 COVID-19 vaccine. Measured with immunoSEQ multiplex PCR; TCRdb has only the in-frame clones, and not every one. The sample holds roughly 97,000 clones, approximately 90% seen once. Sequencing used peripheral blood, obtained on day 0 of AZD1222 vaccination. The receptors derive from an adult in good health.

CDR3 sequence: CASGSLAYQPQHF. The CDR3 DNA sequence: TGTGCCAGCGGATCCCTGGCGTATCAGCCCCAGCATTTT. This chain uses TRBV28 with TRBJ1-5, with D hard to call. Germline loops: CDR1 MDHEN, CDR2 SYDVKM. The CDR3 contains 13 residues. Trimming cost V 8 bases and J 5 bases, with 13 bases left between them.

V usage is TRBV7-8 and J usage is TRBJ2-5, with D tentatively TRBD1 or TRBD2 (5 bases each). The CDR3 covers 13 residues. V was clipped by 5 bases and J by 10 bases, with 17 bases between them. Germline assignment: CDR1 SGHVS and CDR2 FQNEAQ. The CDR3 spells CASSRGQLADQYF. The CDR3 nucleotides are TGTGCCAGCAGCCGGGGCCAACTGGCGGACCAGTACTTC.

This chain links TRBV28 with TRBJ2-7, with D uncertain. The CDR3 loop spans 14 amino acids. Germline V lookup: CDR1 MDHEN, CDR2 SYDVKM. Trimming removed 3 bases at V and 1 base at J, with 10 bases between. CDR3 in amino acids: CASSLTGISYEQYF. The CDR3, as DNA: TGTGCCAGCAGTTTGACCGGCATTTCCTACGAGCAGTACTTC. The entire variable domain, with the rest obtained from reference TRBV28 and TRBJ2-7, is as follows: DVKVTQSSRYLVKRTGEKVFLECVQDMDHENMFWYRQDPGLGLRLIYFSYDVKMKEKGDIPEGYSVSREKKERFSLILESASTNQTSMYLCASSLTGISYEQYFGPGTRLTVT.

The V gene is TRBV5-4, the J gene TRBJ1-2, with 8 bases fitting TRBD1. Germline V CDR1 and CDR2: SGHNT, YYREEE (reference sequence). Losses at the gene ends were 5 bases for V and 0 bases for J; bases not matched to a gene: 6. CDR3 length: 15 amino acids. CDR3 sequence: CASRRQGQTNYGYTF. The DNA of the CDR3 is TGTGCCAGCAGACGACAGGGGCAGACTAACTATGGCTACACCTTC.

CDR3 region: CASSPGYYGYTF. CDR3 in DNA: TGTGCCAGTAGCCCAGGGTACTATGGCTACACCTTC. The V gene is TRBV19, the J gene TRBJ1-2; TRBD1 might be the D (5 bases). Between the trimmed V and J ends, which lost 6 bases and 3 bases, there was a span of 8 bases. The CDR3 has 12 residues. CDR1 is LNHDA and CDR2 is SQIVND in the germline V gene (reference sequence).

The rearrangement uses TRBV28 and TRBJ1-6; maybe TRBD1 (6 bases). The CDR3 totals 16 residues. Germline CDR1 and CDR2: MDHEN and SYDVKM. Trimming stripped 1 base from V and 4 bases from J, with 11 bases between. Written as DNA, the CDR3 is TGTGCCAGCAGTTTATTATGGGGGCAGTATAATTCACCCCTCCACTTT. This translates into CASSLLWGQYNSPLHF. The whole variable domain, remainder taken from reference TRBV28 and TRBJ1-6, is DVKVTQSSRYLVKRTGEKVFLECVQDMDHENMFWYRQDPGLGLRLIYFSYDVKMKEKGDIPEGYSVSREKKERFSLILESASTNQTSMYLCASSLLWGQYNSPLHFGNGTRLTVT.

This chain connects TRBV6-1 to TRBJ2-4; D uncertain. V lost 3 bases and J lost 3, with 9 bases in between. Germline CDR1 reads MNHNS; CDR2 reads SASEGT. The CDR3 is made up of 14 amino acids. Here the CDR3 DNA reads TGTGCCAGCAGTGATGTGATGGGCAAAAACATTCAGTACTTC. Translating it yields CASSDVMGKNIQYF.

V is TRBV28 and J is TRBJ2-7; 9 bases match TRBD1. The germline CDR1 and CDR2 sequences are MDHEN and SYDVKM. The CDR3 runs 15 residues. Unmatched junction bases numbered 7, after V lost 6 bases and J lost 1 base. CDR3 nucleotides: TGTGCCAGCAGCGCGGGCGGGACAGGGTCCTACGAGCAGTACTTC. Translation: CASSAGGTGSYEQYF.

The rearrangement uses TRBV9 and TRBJ1-4; the match to TRBD1 covers 8 bases. The V segment lost 2 bases and the J segment 8 bases; nucleotides outside the gene matches: 5. CDR3 length equals 14 residues. Germline V gene lookup returns CDR1 SGDLS and CDR2 YYNGEE. The CDR3 loop is CASSVGQGGEKLFF. CDR3 coding DNA: TGTGCCAGCAGCGTCGGACAGGGTGGGGAAAAACTGTTTTTT.

This chain uses TRBV10-3 with TRBJ1-6; D unclear. The CDR3 is 11 residues long. Germline CDR1 reads ENHRY; CDR2 reads SYGVKD. V was shortened by 8 bases and J by 14 bases, with 13 bases between the two germline ends. The CDR3 reads CAIGDGDALHF. The CDR3, as DNA: TGTGCCATCGGAGACGGAGACGCCCTCCACTTT.

The chain is built from TRBV7-2 and TRBJ2-5, with TRBD2 matching over 8 bases. V lost 5 bases, J lost 0 bases, and 8 bases stayed unmatched. CDR3 size: 16 residues. Germline CDR1 reads SGHTA; CDR2 reads FQGNSA. The CDR3 region is CASSGGGGGYQETQYF. The CDR3 nucleotides are TGTGCCAGCAGCGGCGGGGGCGGGGGGTACCAAGAGACCCAGTACTTC.

The rearrangement joins TRBV9 to TRBJ1-1; D is perhaps TRBD1 (6 bases). Trimming pared 4 bases from V and 3 bases from J, leaving 10 bases between. Germline loops: CDR1 SGDLS, CDR2 YYNGEE. The CDR3 is 13 amino acids. The CDR3, as DNA: TGTGCCAGCAGCCCGGGGGGCGACACTGAAGCTTTCTTT. Translation gives CASSPGGDTEAFF.

The chain carries TRBV7-2 and TRBJ2-2; 9 bases align to TRBD2. This CDR3 contains 18 residues. Germline V gives CDR1 SGHTA, CDR2 FQGNSA. V lost 0 bases to trimming and J lost 0 bases; unmatched junction nucleotides: 5. The CDR3 nucleotides are TGTGCCAGCAGCTTAGCGGCGGCGGGGGGGCCGAACACCGGGGAGCTGTTTTTT. Amino acids: CASSLAAAGGPNTGELFF.

The CDR3 protein is CASRGLMGDSYGYTF. CDR3 DNA: TGTGCCAGCAGGGGACTTATGGGGGACAGCTATGGCTACACCTTC. The rearrangement uses TRBV6-5 and TRBJ1-2, with 7 nucleotides matching TRBD1. This CDR3 is 15 amino acids long. The junction had 11 bases not matched to a gene; V was cut back by 6 bases and J by 4 bases. Looked up from germline, CDR1 is MNHEY and CDR2 is SVGAGI.

The chain joins TRBV28 to TRBJ1-6, with 9 positions matching TRBD1. Losses at the gene ends were 5 bases for V and 7 bases for J; bases not matched to a gene: 6. The CDR3 runs to 15 residues. Germline-derived CDR1 and CDR2 are MDHEN and SYDVKM. DNA for the CDR3: TGTGCCAGCAGTACCATTGGGACAGGGAATTCACCCCTCCACTTT. It encodes CASSTIGTGNSPLHF.

The genes are TRBV10-3 and TRBJ1-2; D not resolved. Germline V lookup: CDR1 ENHRY, CDR2 SYGVKD. The CDR3 has 12 amino acids. V lost 7 bases and J lost 3, with 9 bases in between. DNA of the CDR3: TGTGCCATCACGGCGGGAGACTATGGCTACACCTTC. Encoded protein: CAITAGDYGYTF.

This clone was observed a handful of times. The chain joins TRBV5-5 to TRBJ1-2, with D uncertain. Trimming removed 0 bases at V and 6 bases at J, with 9 bases between. CDR1 is SGHKS and CDR2 is YYEKEE in the germline V gene (reference sequence). CDR3 length: 13 residues. The CDR3 spells CASSLAGVHGYTF. In DNA form, the CDR3 reads TGTGCCAGCAGCTTGGCAGGAGTCCATGGCTACACCTTC.

This CDR3 reads CASRIDRGGNTIYF. CDR3 bases: TGTGCCAGTCGTATCGACAGGGGAGGAAACACCATATATTTT. The chain combines TRBV28 with TRBJ1-3; 8 positions agree with TRBD1. The CDR3 totals 14 residues. The trim removed 9 bases at V and 4 bases at J, leaving 8 bases unmatched. CDR1 and CDR2 (germline): MDHEN, SYDVKM.

The chain uses TRBV5-1 and TRBJ2-7; D unresolved. The CDR3 contains 13 residues. V lost 3 bases, J lost 5 bases, and 12 bases lay in between. Germline CDR1 reads SGHRS; CDR2 reads YFSETQ. The DNA of the CDR3 is TGCGCCAGCAGCTCGACATATCCGGACGAGCAGTACTTC. Protein product: CASSSTYPDEQYF.

The chain couples TRBV7-3 to TRBJ2-5, with D perhaps matching TRBD1 (6 bases). The V and J ends lost 5 bases and 7 bases respectively, with 14 bases between them. The CDR3 is made up of 13 amino acids. Germline V gene lookup returns CDR1 SGHTA and CDR2 FQGTGA. CDR3 coding DNA: TGTGCCAGCAGCGAGTTACAGGGTGCGACCCAGTACTTC. Protein product: CASSELQGATQYF.

The DNA of the CDR3 is TGCGCCAGCAGCCTCCGGGTTAATGTGGGGGAGGAGACCCAGTACTTC. It yields the protein CASSLRVNVGEETQYF. The chain uses TRBV4-1 and TRBJ2-5; D may match TRBD1 or TRBD2 (5 bases each). V was pared by 4 bases and J by 5 bases, with 20 bases between. CDR1 and CDR2 from the germline V gene are MGHRA and YSYEKL. This CDR3 contains 16 residues.

V usage is TRBV28 and J usage is TRBJ1-1; D is ambiguous. The CDR3 totals 14 residues. The ends were cut back, 9 bases at V and 7 bases at J, with 21 bases in the middle. The germline V gene has CDR1 MDHEN and CDR2 SYDVKM. This chain's CDR3 is CASSVTVWRSEAFF. The CDR3 nucleotides are TGTGCCAGTTCCGTTACAGTCTGGAGGAGTGAAGCTTTCTTT. The full variable domain, rest sourced from reference TRBV28 and TRBJ1-1, is DVKVTQSSRYLVKRTGEKVFLECVQDMDHENMFWYRQDPGLGLRLIYFSYDVKMKEKGDIPEGYSVSREKKERFSLILESASTNQTSMYLCASSVTVWRSEAFFGQGTRLTVV.

V is TRBV10-2 and J is TRBJ1-2; TRBD1 agrees at 7 bases. V lost 8 bases and J lost 2; bases outside the gene matches: 5. The CDR3 runs 13 residues. Germline assignment: CDR1 WSHSY and CDR2 SAAADI. CDR3 region: CASWDRLNYGYTF. DNA for the CDR3: TGCGCCAGCTGGGACAGACTAAACTATGGCTACACCTTC.

V is TRBV20-1 and J is TRBJ2-3; D may be TRBD1 (5 bases). Trimming shortened V by 3 bases and J by 0 bases, and 13 bases separated the two germline ends. The CDR3 loop spans 15 amino acids. The germline V gene encodes CDR1 DFQATT and CDR2 SNEGSKA (reference sequence). CDR3 protein: CSASSGPPSTDTQYF. The CDR3, as DNA: TGCAGTGCTAGTTCAGGGCCTCCTAGCACAGATACGCAGTATTTT.

The rearrangement links TRBV4-1 to TRBJ1-2; the match to TRBD1 covers 7 bases. Germline values: CDR1 MGHRA, CDR2 YSYEKL. This CDR3 has 15 residues. V lost 0 bases and J lost 4; bases outside the gene matches: 5. The CDR3 loop reads CASSQDQGVLYGYTF. In DNA form, the CDR3 reads TGCGCCAGCAGCCAAGATCAGGGGGTGCTCTATGGCTACACCTTC.

This rearrangement joins TRBV2 to TRBJ2-7; TRBD2 might be the D (5 bases). Germline V gene sequence: CDR1 SNHLY, CDR2 FYNNEI. V lost 7 bases and J 4 bases, leaving 8 bases between the germline ends. The CDR3 runs 11 residues. The CDR3 loop reads CASNSGYEQYF. Written as DNA, the CDR3 is TGTGCCAGCAATTCGGGGTACGAGCAGTACTTC.

The gene calls are TRBV9 and TRBJ2-3, with TRBD2 as a possible D gene (6 bases). CDR1 and CDR2 (germline): SGDLS, YYNGEE. Deletions cut 4 bases from V and 5 bases from J, with 14 bases between. The CDR3 has 14 amino acids. The CDR3 spells CASSLGPRGDTQYF. In DNA form, the CDR3 reads TGTGCCAGCAGCCTTGGCCCGCGGGGAGATACGCAGTATTTT.